The next 25 T cell receptor beta chains were all read from a single sample in a study of T cell responses to AZD1222 COVID-19 vaccine. Repertoires were generated with immunoSEQ multiplex PCR, while TCRdb's copy carries only in-frame clones and drops some. The sample holds around 110,000 clones, 70% to 90% seen once. Specimen: peripheral blood, collected 28 days after the second AZD1222 dose. Receptors were obtained from an adult who received the AZD1222 COVID-19 vaccine.

The chain employs TRBV6-1 and TRBJ1-6; 7 bases are shared with TRBD1. Germline V gives CDR1 MNHNS, CDR2 SASEGT. CDR3 length: 15 amino acids. With 2 bases clipped from V and 7 bases from J, the junction kept 5 bases outside the gene matches. The CDR3 sequence: CASSEIQGGNSPLHF. The CDR3 DNA follows: TGTGCCAGCAGTGAAATTCAGGGGGGGAATTCACCCCTCCACTTT.

V and J are TRBV12-5 and TRBJ2-1; D uncertain. The germline V and J ends were trimmed by 4 bases and 0 bases, with 13 bases remaining between them. CDR1 is LGHNT and CDR2 is FRNRAP in the germline V gene. The CDR3 contains 16 residues. CDR3 in amino acids: CASGSGRRSSYNEQFF. The DNA of the CDR3 is TGTGCTAGTGGTTCCGGGCGAAGGAGCTCCTACAATGAGCAGTTCTTC.

On this clone: At one end, the junction sequence differs from germline, possibly due to a read error. This chain joins TRBV15 and TRBJ1-5; D gene ambiguous. The germline gives CDR1 LNHNV, CDR2 YYDKDF (reference sequence). This CDR3 has 14 residues. CDR3 nucleotide sequence: TGTGCCACCAGCAGAGATTACTTTGGCCAGGTCACAAATTTT. Residues: CATSRDYFGQVTNF.

V is TRBV7-9 and J is TRBJ1-6; D is uncertain. Germline CDR1 is SEHNR and CDR2 is FQNEAQ (reference sequence). The CDR3 sequence is 16 residues long. V lost 1 base and J 8 bases, leaving 15 bases between the germline ends. The CDR3 DNA sequence: TGTGCCAGCAGCTTAGTTTCCGTTGGGATGGATTCACCCCTCCACTTT. Amino acids: CASSLVSVGMDSPLHF.

The chain is built from TRBV19 and TRBJ1-5; TRBD1 matches at 12 bases. CDR1 and CDR2 (germline): LNHDA, SQIVND (reference sequence). The junction had 18 bases not matched to a gene; V was cut back by 7 bases and J by 2 bases. The CDR3 spans 20 residues. As DNA, the CDR3 is TGTGCCAGTACCCTTTGGAGCGGAGGGACAGGGGGCGCGGGCAATCAGCCCCAGCATTTT. This translates into CASTLWSGGTGGAGNQPQHF.

The rearrangement joins TRBV2 to TRBJ1-5; D gene uncertain. This CDR3 is 14 amino acids long. The V end lost 5 bases, the J end lost 0 bases, and 8 bases lay between the germline ends. The germline gives CDR1 SNHLY, CDR2 FYNNEI. The CDR3 loop reads CASSQSDSNQPQHF. The CDR3 nucleotides are TGTGCCAGCAGTCAAAGTGATAGCAATCAGCCCCAGCATTTT.

The chain links TRBV24-1 to TRBJ2-2; no clear D gene. Germline CDR1 is KGHDR and CDR2 is SFDVKD. The V end lost 4 bases, the J end lost 6 bases, and 11 bases lay between the germline ends. The CDR3 covers 14 residues. The chain's CDR3 is CATSESDKPGELFF. The CDR3 bases are TGTGCCACCAGTGAATCAGACAAACCCGGGGAGCTGTTTTTT.

The gene calls are TRBV3-1 (or the pseudogene TRBV3-2) and TRBJ2-7; no clear D. This CDR3 has 13 residues. Germline V CDR1 and CDR2: LGHDT, YNNKEL (reference sequence). V lost 5 bases to trimming and J lost 3 bases, with 11 bases between them. The DNA for the CDR3 is TGTGCCAGCAGCGGGAACGCCCTCTACGAGCAGTACTTC. This encodes CASSGNALYEQYF.

This clone was counted once. V gene TRBV6-2 or TRBV6-3 combines with J gene TRBJ1-5; the D is unclear. Germline CDR1 is MNHEY and CDR2 is SVGEGT. Trimming took off 6 bases at V and 7 bases at J, with 10 bases between the two ends. The CDR3 is 12 residues long. The chain's CDR3 is CASSHLGQPQHF. The CDR3 DNA is TGTGCCAGCAGCCACCTGGGACAGCCCCAGCATTTT.

This clone came up a few times. The genes are TRBV5-5 and TRBJ1-5, with D tentatively TRBD1 (6 bases). The CDR3 totals 14 residues. CDR1 is SGHKS and CDR2 is YYEKEE in the germline V gene (reference sequence). The germline V and J ends were trimmed by 0 bases and 4 bases, with 8 bases remaining between them. The chain's CDR3 is CASSLGGGNQPQHF. The CDR3 DNA reads as TGTGCCAGCAGCTTGGGAGGGGGGAATCAGCCCCAGCATTTT.

This chain connects TRBV2 to TRBJ1-1; TRBD1 might be the D (5 bases). CDR3 length: 14 amino acids. The V end lost 4 bases, the J end lost 6 bases, and 15 bases lay between the germline ends. Germline values: CDR1 SNHLY, CDR2 FYNNEI. Here the CDR3 reads CASSVSARAPEAFF. Here the CDR3 DNA reads TGTGCCAGCAGTGTTTCCGCCAGGGCCCCTGAAGCTTTCTTT. Full variable domain (missing parts from reference TRBV2 and TRBJ1-1): EPEVTQTPSHQVTQMGQEVILRCVPISNHLYFYWYRQILGQKVEFLVSFYNNEISEKSEIFDDQFSVERPDGSNFTLKIRSTKLEDSAMYFCASSVSARAPEAFFGQGTRLTVV.

The chain recombines TRBV3-1 (or the pseudogene TRBV3-2) with TRBJ1-3, with 7 bases identical to TRBD1. V dropped 4 bases and J dropped 0; count of bases not matched to a gene: 9. The CDR3 is 17 amino acids. The germline CDR1 and CDR2 sequences are LGHDT and YNNKEL (reference sequence). The CDR3, as DNA: TGTGCCAGCAGCCCCGGGACAGTTAAATTCTCTGGAAACACCATATATTTT. It encodes CASSPGTVKFSGNTIYF.

This clone was counted once. The rearrangement uses TRBV5-1 and TRBJ1-4; D gene ambiguous. CDR1 and CDR2 (germline): SGHRS, YFSETQ. V was shortened by 4 bases and J by 4 bases, with 14 bases between the two germline ends. CDR3 length: 15 residues. The CDR3 region is CASSRTMAFNEKLFF. Written as DNA, the CDR3 is TGCGCCAGCAGCCGGACTATGGCATTTAATGAAAAACTGTTTTTT.

This clone was observed once. This chain connects TRBV5-4 to TRBJ2-3, with 8 bases aligning to TRBD1. V dropped 4 bases and J dropped 5; count of bases not matched to a gene: 12. Per germline, CDR1 SGHNT and CDR2 YYREEE (reference sequence). The CDR3 is 16 residues long. CDR3 DNA: TGTGCCAGCAGCGTACGGACAGGGCCTGCGATAGATACGCAGTATTTT. Protein: CASSVRTGPAIDTQYF.

This chain joins TRBV6-5 and TRBJ1-6; possible D gene TRBD1, 6 bases. Trimming removed 6 bases from V and 8 bases from J, with 14 bases in between. This CDR3 is 14 amino acids long. The germline CDR1 and CDR2 sequences are MNHEY and SVGAGI. CDR3 region: CASSSGTLYSPLHF. As DNA, the CDR3 is TGTGCCAGCAGCTCCGGGACACTGTATTCACCCCTCCACTTT.

The V call is TRBV2, the J call TRBJ1-1; D gene unclear. The CDR3 contains 12 residues. V lost 7 bases and J 4 bases, leaving 10 bases between the germline ends. Per germline, CDR1 SNHLY and CDR2 FYNNEI. CDR3 bases: TGTGCCAGCAAAGGGATGGGCACTGAAGCTTTCTTT. Amino acids: CASKGMGTEAFF.

The genes are TRBV13 and TRBJ1-4; 7 nucleotides line up with TRBD1. CDR1 and CDR2 from the germline V gene are PRHDT and FYEKMQ (reference sequence). Trimming took 4 bases from V and 7 from J; bases not matched to a gene: 9. The CDR3 is made up of 15 amino acids. The CDR3, as DNA: TGTGCCAGCAGCTATACAGGGGATGGCGGTGAAAAACTGTTTTTT. Amino acids: CASSYTGDGGEKLFF.

The gene calls are TRBV11-2 and TRBJ1-6; D gene ambiguous. Germline assignment: CDR1 SGHAT and CDR2 FQNNGV. V lost 5 bases and J lost 14, with 25 bases in between. The CDR3 consists of 16 residues. CDR3 coding DNA: TGTGCCAGCAGCGCCGGGGTCCGACGGCCAAGTAGCACCCTCCACTTT. Its protein is CASSAGVRRPSSTLHF.

This clone showed up just once. The rearrangement links TRBV28 to TRBJ2-6; 8 positions agree with TRBD1. Per germline, CDR1 MDHEN and CDR2 SYDVKM. This CDR3 is built from 18 residues. J gave up 2 bases and V 6 bases, and 12 bases lay outside the gene matches. The CDR3 region is CASRVHGTGLPGANVLTF. CDR3 nucleotide sequence: TGTGCCAGCAGAGTCCACGGGACAGGACTTCCTGGGGCCAACGTCCTGACTTTC.

This chain connects TRBV19 to TRBJ2-1; D gene unclear. This CDR3 comprises 17 residues. V lost 1 base, J lost 8 bases, and 21 bases lay in between. Germline CDR1 is LNHDA and CDR2 is SQIVND (reference sequence). This CDR3 is CASSIGLTSFRSDEQFF. The CDR3 DNA follows: TGTGCCAGTAGTATAGGTTTAACATCGTTCCGGTCGGATGAGCAGTTCTTC.

The chain carries TRBV7-3 and TRBJ2-3; unclear D gene. There are 14 residues in the CDR3. The V and J ends lost 4 bases and 4 bases respectively, with 12 bases between them. CDR1 is SGHTA and CDR2 is FQGTGA in the germline V gene. CDR3 in DNA: TGTGCCAGCAGCTCAACCGTGAGTGCAGATACGCAGTATTTT. Amino acids: CASSSTVSADTQYF.

The chain recombines TRBV19 with TRBJ1-3, with TRBD1 matching over 9 bases. CDR1 is LNHDA, CDR2 SQIVND, per germline (reference sequence). Trimming at V came to 6 bases and at J to 1 base, leaving 10 bases not matched to a gene. The CDR3 is 17 amino acids. The CDR3 coding sequence is TGTGCCAGTAGCTTTGACGGACAGGGGCTATCTGGAAACACCATATATTTT. It is translated as CASSFDGQGLSGNTIYF.

The chain uses TRBV6-5 and TRBJ1-3, with D possibly being TRBD1 (5 bases). Germline-derived CDR1 and CDR2 are MNHEY and SVGAGI. There are 13 residues in the CDR3. Trimming took 2 bases from V and 8 from J, leaving 10 bases between them. DNA of the CDR3: TGTGCCAGCAGTTACCGACAGAAGGACACCATATATTTT. The encoded protein is CASSYRQKDTIYF.

This chain links TRBV6-5 with TRBJ2-2; D call uncertain. In germline, CDR1 is MNHEY, CDR2 SVGAGI. The V end was cut by 3 bases, the J end by 6 bases, with 8 bases between. The CDR3 sequence is 13 residues long. The CDR3 spells CASSYGVSGELFF. In DNA, the CDR3 is TGTGCCAGCAGTTATGGTGTGTCCGGGGAGCTGTTTTTT.

The chain joins TRBV10-3 to TRBJ2-3, with 8 bases that match TRBD1. Germline V CDR1 and CDR2: ENHRY, SYGVKD. This CDR3 spans 13 amino acids. V was pared by 7 bases and J by 3 bases, with 3 bases of the junction left unmatched. The CDR3 here is CAIKQGATDTQYF. For the CDR3, the DNA is TGTGCCATCAAGCAGGGGGCGACAGATACGCAGTATTTT.